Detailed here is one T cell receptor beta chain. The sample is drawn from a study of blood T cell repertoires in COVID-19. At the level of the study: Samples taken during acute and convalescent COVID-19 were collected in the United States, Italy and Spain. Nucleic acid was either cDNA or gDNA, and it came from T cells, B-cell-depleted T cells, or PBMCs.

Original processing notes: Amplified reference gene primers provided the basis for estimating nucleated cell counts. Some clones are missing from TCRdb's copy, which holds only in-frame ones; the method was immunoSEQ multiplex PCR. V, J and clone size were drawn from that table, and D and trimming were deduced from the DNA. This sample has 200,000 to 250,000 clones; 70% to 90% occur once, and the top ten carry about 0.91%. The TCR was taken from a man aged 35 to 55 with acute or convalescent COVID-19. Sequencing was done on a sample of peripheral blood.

The CDR3 nucleotides are TGTGCCACCTCCTCCGGGGGTTATGGCTACACCTTC. The encoded protein is CATSSGGYGYTF. The chain links TRBV28 to TRBJ1-2; maybe TRBD1 (5 bases). Germline V CDR1 and CDR2: MDHEN, SYDVKM. The CDR3 extends over 12 amino acids. The V end lost 10 bases, the J end lost 5 bases, and 14 bases lay between the germline ends.